The 3 T cell receptor beta chains presented below share a single source sample, sequenced in a study of blood T cell repertoires in COVID-19. Produced via immunoSEQ multiplex PCR; TCRdb's table is partial and in-frame only. The table has tens of thousands of clones, approximately 88% seen once. The specimen was peripheral blood. The receptor set was obtained from a woman between 45 and 65 years old with acute or convalescent COVID-19.

This clone showed up just once. The chain joins TRBV3-1 (or the pseudogene TRBV3-2) to TRBJ2-1, with 7 bases matching TRBD2. The CDR3 loop spans 13 amino acids. V shed 4 bases, J shed 8 bases, and the junction held 5 bases outside the gene matches. CDR1 and CDR2 from the germline V gene are LGHDT and YNNKEL (reference sequence). CDR3 sequence reads: CASSPWGGDEQFF. The CDR3 nucleotides are TGTGCCAGCAGCCCATGGGGGGGGGATGAGCAGTTCTTC.

This chain links TRBV12-5 with TRBJ1-6; 8 bases agree with TRBD1. The CDR3 extends over 13 amino acids. Per the germline V gene, CDR1 is LGHNT and CDR2 is FRNRAP. V was clipped by 8 bases and J by 6 bases; unmatched bases: 3. The CDR3, as DNA: TGTGCTAGTCGAACAGGGGGTAATTCACCCCTCCACTTT. Residues: CASRTGGNSPLHF.

Note on this clone: Other DNA sequences in the sample encode the same CDR3. The CDR3 spells CASSPGGADSPLHF. The CDR3 DNA reads TGTGCCAGCAGCCCGGGGGGCGCGGATTCACCCCTCCACTTT. The rearrangement links TRBV3-1 (or the pseudogene TRBV3-2) to TRBJ1-6; maybe TRBD1 (6 bases). Germline values: CDR1 LGHDT, CDR2 YNNKEL (reference sequence). Trimming took off 4 bases at V and 8 bases at J, with 12 bases between the two ends. The CDR3 has 14 amino acids.